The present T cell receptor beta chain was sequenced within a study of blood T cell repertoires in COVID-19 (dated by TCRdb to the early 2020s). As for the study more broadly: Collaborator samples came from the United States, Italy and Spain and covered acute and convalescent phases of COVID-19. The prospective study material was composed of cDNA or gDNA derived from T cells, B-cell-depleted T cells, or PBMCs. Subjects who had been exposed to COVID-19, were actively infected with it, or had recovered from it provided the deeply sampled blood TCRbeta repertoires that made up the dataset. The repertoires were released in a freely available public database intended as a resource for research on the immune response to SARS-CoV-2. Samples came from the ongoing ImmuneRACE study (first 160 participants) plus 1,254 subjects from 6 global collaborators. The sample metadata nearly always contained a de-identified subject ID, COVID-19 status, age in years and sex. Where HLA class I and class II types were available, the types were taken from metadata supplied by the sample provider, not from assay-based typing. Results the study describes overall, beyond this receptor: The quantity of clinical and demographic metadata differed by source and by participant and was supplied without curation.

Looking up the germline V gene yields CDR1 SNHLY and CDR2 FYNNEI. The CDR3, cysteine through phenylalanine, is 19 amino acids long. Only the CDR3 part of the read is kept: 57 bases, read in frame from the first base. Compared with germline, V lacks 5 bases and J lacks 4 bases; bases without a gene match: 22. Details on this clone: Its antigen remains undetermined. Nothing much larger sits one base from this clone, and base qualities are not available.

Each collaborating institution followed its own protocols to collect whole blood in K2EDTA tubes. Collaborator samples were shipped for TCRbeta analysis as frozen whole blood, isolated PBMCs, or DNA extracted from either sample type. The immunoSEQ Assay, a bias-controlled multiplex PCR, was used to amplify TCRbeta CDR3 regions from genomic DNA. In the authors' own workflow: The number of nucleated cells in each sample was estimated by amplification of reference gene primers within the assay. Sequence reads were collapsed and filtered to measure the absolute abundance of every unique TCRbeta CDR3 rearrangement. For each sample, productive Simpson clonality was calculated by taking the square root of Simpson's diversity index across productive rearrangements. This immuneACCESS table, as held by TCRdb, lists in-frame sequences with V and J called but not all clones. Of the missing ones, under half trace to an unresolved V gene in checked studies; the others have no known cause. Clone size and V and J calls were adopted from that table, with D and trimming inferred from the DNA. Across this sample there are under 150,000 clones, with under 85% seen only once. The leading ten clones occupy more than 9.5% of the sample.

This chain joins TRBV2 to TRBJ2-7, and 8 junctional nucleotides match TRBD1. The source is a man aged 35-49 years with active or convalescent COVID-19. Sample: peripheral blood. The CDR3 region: CASSLTNPAWTGPGYEQYF. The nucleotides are TGTGCCAGCAGTCTCACGAACCCCGCGTGGACAGGGCCCGGGTACGAGCAGTACTTC.